This T cell receptor (beta chain) was retrieved from a study of blood T cell repertoires in COVID-19. About the study: There were acute and convalescent COVID-19 samples, and they came from the United States, Italy and Spain. The cDNA or gDNA used as material had been derived from T cells, B-cell-depleted T cells, or PBMCs.

Methods used by the authors: Nucleated cell counts were estimated from reference gene primer amplification. The protocol was immunoSEQ multiplex PCR, while the TCRdb copy is restricted to in-frame clones and leaves out a portion. V, J and clone size were drawn from that table, and D and trimming were deduced from the DNA. The sample consists of 90,000 to 100,000 clones, 75% to 90% of them appearing once. As to this clone: A read error may explain this, as a much larger clone is one base away. Other DNA sequences in this specimen translate into the identical CDR3.

The CDR3 totals 15 residues. Germline CDR1 is WSHSY and CDR2 is SAAADI. This sequence joins TRBV10-2 and TRBJ2-7; D might be TRBD2 (6 bases). Sequenced sample: peripheral blood. The clonotype comes from a man older than 75 with acute or convalescent COVID-19. Here the CDR3 DNA reads TGCGCCAGCAGTGAGTCTAGCGGAACGACCTACGAACAGTACTTC. Amino acid sequence: CASSESSGTTYEQYF.